The clone carrying this T cell receptor (beta chain) has just one count. These data are taken from a study of blood T cell repertoires in COVID-19. Study in general: Sites in the United States, Italy and Spain provided acute and convalescent COVID-19 samples. Sample material is recorded as cDNA or gDNA derived from T cells, B-cell-depleted T cells, or PBMCs.

The V gene end was trimmed by 0 bases and the J gene end by 2 bases; junction bases not matched to a gene: 6. The CDR3 loop spans 16 amino acids. CDR1 is SGHRS and CDR2 is YFSETQ in the germline V gene. Per the original data handling: Amplification of reference gene primers was used by the study to estimate nucleated cell counts. Libraries were prepared by immunoSEQ multiplex PCR; TCRdb keeps only in-frame clonotypes and omits some of them. D and trimming were read from the DNA, whereas the V and J calls and clone size are those reported in that table. Of 45,000 to 50,000 clones in the sample, 86% were seen once. The Seattle patients joined while their infection was active and were tracked longitudinally afterward.

The origin of this receptor is a woman older than 75 with COVID-19, enrolled during active disease. V usage is TRBV5-1 and J usage is TRBJ1-1; 8 nucleotides align to TRBD1. Input material: peripheral blood. The CDR3 sequence is CASSLVTGAYNTEAFF. For the CDR3, the DNA is TGCGCCAGCAGCTTGGTGACAGGGGCATACAACACTGAAGCTTTCTTT.